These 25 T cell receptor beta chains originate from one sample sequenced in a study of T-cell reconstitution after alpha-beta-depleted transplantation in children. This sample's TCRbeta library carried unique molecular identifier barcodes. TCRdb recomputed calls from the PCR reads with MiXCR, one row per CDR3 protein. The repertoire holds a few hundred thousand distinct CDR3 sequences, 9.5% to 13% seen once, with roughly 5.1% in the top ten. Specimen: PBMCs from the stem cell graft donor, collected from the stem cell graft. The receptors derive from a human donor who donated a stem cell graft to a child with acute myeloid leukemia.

The CDR3 here is CASSLRSGLAAYNEQFF. The CDR3 DNA reads as TGTGCCAGCAGCTTACGCTCCGGACTAGCGGCCTACAATGAGCAGTTCTTC. The J gene is TRBJ2-1, the V gene TRBV7-2; 10 positions agree with TRBD2. There are 17 residues in the CDR3. After removal of 2 bases from V and 2 bases from J, the junction contained 6 bases not matched to a gene. Germline values: CDR1 SGHTA, CDR2 FQGNSA. The entire variable domain, with the rest obtained from reference TRBV7-2 and TRBJ2-1, is as follows: GAGVSQSPSNKVTEKGKDVELRCDPISGHTALYWYRQSLGQGLEFLIYFQGNSAPDKSGLPSDRFSAERTGGSVSTLTIQRTQQEDSAVYLCASSLRSGLAAYNEQFFGPGTRLTVL.

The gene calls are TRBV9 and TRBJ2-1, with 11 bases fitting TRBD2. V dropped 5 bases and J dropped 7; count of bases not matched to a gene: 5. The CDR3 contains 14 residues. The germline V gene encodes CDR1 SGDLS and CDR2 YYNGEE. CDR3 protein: CASRKTSGSNEQFF. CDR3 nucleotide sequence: TGTGCCAGCAGAAAAACTAGCGGGAGTAATGAGCAGTTCTTC.

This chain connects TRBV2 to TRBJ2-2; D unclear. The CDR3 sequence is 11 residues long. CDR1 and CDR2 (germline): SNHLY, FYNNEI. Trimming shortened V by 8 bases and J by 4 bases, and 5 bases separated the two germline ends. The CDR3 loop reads CASAVTGELFF. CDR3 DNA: TGTGCCAGCGCCGTCACCGGGGAGCTGTTTTTT. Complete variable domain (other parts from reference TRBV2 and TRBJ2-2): EPEVTQTPSHQVTQMGQEVILRCVPISNHLYFYWYRQILGQKVEFLVSFYNNEISEKSEIFDDQFSVERPDGSNFTLKIRSTKLEDSAMYFCASAVTGELFFGEGSRLTVL.

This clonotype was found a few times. The CDR3 nucleotides are TGCAGCGCCGCCGGGACAGGGGAAAACATTCAGTACTTC. As protein: CSAAGTGENIQYF. The chain has TRBV29-1 and TRBJ2-4; TRBD1 agrees at 10 bases. Germline CDR1 SQVTM, CDR2 ANQGSEA. The CDR3 runs to 13 residues. V lost 7 bases and J lost 5; bases outside the gene matches: 5.

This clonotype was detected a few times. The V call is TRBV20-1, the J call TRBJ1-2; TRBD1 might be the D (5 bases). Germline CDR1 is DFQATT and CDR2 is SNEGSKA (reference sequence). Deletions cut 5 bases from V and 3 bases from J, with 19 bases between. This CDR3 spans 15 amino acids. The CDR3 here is CSAHVTLRDYYGYTF. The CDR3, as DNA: TGCAGTGCTCACGTCACACTCAGGGACTACTATGGCTACACCTTC.

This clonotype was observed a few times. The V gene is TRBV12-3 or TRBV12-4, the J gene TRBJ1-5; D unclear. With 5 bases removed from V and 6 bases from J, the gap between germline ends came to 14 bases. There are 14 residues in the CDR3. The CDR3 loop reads CASSNSDRGQPQHF. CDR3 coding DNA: TGTGCCAGCAGTAATTCGGACCGCGGTCAGCCCCAGCATTTT.

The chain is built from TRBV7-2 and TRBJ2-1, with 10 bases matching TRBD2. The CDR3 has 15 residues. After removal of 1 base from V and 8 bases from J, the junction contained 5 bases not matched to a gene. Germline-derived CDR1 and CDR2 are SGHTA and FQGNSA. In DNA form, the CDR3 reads TGTGCCAGCAGCTTAGGGCTAGCGGGGGCAGATGAGCAGTTCTTC. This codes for CASSLGLAGADEQFF.

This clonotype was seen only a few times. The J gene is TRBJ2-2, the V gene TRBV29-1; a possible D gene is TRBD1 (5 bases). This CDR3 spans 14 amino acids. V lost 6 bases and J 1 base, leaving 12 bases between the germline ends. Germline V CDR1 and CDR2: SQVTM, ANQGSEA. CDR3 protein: CSVPNTGNTGELFF. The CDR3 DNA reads TGCAGCGTGCCAAACACAGGGAACACCGGGGAGCTGTTTTTT.

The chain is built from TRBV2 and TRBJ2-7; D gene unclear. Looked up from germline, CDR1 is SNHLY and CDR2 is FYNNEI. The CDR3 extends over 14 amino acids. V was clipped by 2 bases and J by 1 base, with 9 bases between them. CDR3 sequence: CASSETGISYEQYV. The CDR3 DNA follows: TGTGCCAGCAGTGAAACTGGCATTTCCTACGAGCAGTACGTC.

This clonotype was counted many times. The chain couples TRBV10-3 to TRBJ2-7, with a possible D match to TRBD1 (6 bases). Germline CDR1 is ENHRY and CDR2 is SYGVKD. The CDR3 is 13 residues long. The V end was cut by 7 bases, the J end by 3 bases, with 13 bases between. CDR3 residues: CAIKGQTHYEQYF. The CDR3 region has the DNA TGTGCCATCAAAGGACAGACCCACTACGAGCAGTACTTC.

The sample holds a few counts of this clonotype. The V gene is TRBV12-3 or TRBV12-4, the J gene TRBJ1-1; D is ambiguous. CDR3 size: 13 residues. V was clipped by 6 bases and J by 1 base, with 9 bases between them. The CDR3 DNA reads TGTGCCAGCAGGCCTAACGAGAACACTGAAGCTTTCTTT. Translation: CASRPNENTEAFF.

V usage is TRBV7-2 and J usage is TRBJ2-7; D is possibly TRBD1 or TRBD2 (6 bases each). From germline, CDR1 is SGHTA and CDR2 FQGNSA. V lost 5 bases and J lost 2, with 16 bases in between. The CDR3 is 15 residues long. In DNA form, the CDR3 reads TGTGCCAGCAGCCCATTCGGGGGCGGAGCCTACGAGCAGTACTTC. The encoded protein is CASSPFGGGAYEQYF.

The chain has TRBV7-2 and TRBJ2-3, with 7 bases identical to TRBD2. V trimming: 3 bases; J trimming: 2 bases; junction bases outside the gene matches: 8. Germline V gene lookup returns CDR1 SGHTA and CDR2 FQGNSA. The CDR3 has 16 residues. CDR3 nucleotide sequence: TGTGCCAGCAGCTTTCCAGCGGGGCGCCACACAGATACGCAGTATTTT. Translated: CASSFPAGRHTDTQYF. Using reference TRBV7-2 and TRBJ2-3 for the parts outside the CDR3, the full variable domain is GAGVSQSPSNKVTEKGKDVELRCDPISGHTALYWYRQSLGQGLEFLIYFQGNSAPDKSGLPSDRFSAERTGGSVSTLTIQRTQQEDSAVYLCASSFPAGRHTDTQYFGPGTRLTVL.

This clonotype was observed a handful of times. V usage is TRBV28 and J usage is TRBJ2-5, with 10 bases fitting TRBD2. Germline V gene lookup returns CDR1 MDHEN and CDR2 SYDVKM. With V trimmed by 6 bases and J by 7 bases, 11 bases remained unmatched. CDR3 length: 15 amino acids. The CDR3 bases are TGTGCCAGCAGGCCCAGTAGCGGGGGGCCTTCGACCCAGTACTTC. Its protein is CASRPSSGGPSTQYF.

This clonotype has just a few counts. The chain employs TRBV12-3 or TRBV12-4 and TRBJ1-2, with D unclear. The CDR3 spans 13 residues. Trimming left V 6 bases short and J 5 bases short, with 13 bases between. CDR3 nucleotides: TGTGCCAGCAGCCAAATTACGAGTTATGGCTACACCTTC. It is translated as CASSQITSYGYTF.

The CDR3 DNA is TGTGCCACCAGCAGAGACGTACCAGGGGGCTCCTACAATGAGCAGTTCTTC. It codes for CATSRDVPGGSYNEQFF. The rearrangement links TRBV15 to TRBJ2-1; 7 bases are a match to TRBD1. This CDR3 region has 17 residues. CDR1 and CDR2 (germline): LNHNV, YYDKDF (reference sequence). V trimming: 0 bases; J trimming: 0 bases; junction bases outside the gene matches: 5.

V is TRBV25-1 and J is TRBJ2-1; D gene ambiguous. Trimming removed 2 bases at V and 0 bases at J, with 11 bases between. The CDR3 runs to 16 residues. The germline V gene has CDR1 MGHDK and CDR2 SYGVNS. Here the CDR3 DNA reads TGTGCCAGCAGTGAAGAAAGCTCCAGCTCCTACAATGAGCAGTTCTTC. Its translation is CASSEESSSSYNEQFF.

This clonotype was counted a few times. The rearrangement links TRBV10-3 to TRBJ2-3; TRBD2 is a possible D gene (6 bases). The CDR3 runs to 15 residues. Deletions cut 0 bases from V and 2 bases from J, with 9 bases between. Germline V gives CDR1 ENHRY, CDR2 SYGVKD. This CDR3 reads CAISESRGNTDTQYF. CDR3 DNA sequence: TGTGCCATCAGTGAGTCGCGGGGAAACACAGATACGCAGTATTTT.

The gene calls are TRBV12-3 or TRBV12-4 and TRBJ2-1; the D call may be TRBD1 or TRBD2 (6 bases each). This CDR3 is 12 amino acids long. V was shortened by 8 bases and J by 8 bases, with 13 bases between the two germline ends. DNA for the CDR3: TGTGCCAGCCGCAGGAGGGGGTATGAGCAGTTCTTC. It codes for CASRRRGYEQFF.

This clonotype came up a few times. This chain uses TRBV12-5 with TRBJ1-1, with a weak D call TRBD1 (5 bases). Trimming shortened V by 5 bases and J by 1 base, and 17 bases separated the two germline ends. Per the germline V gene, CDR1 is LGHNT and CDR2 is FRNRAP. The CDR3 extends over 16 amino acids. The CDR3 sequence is CASGQRDDGGNTEAFF. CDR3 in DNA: TGTGCTAGTGGTCAGCGGGACGACGGGGGGAACACTGAAGCTTTCTTT.

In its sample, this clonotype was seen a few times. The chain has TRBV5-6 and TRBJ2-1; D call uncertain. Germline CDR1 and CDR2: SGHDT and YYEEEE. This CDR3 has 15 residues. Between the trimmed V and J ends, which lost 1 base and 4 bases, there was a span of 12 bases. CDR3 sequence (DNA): TGTGCCAGCAGCTTGTTCCAGACCCAGTACAATGAGCAGTTCTTC. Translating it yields CASSLFQTQYNEQFF.

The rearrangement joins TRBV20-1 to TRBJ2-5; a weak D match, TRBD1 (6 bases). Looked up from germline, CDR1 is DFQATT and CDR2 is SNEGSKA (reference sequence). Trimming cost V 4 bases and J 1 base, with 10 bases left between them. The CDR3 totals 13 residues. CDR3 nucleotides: TGCAGTGCTAACAGGGAACTCCAAGAGACCCAGTACTTC. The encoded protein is CSANRELQETQYF.

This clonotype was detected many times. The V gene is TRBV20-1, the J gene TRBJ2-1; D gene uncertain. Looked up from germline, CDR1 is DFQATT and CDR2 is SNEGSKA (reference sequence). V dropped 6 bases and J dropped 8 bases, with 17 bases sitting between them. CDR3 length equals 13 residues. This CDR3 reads CSAVIVVNDEQFF. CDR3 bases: TGCAGTGCCGTTATAGTAGTTAACGATGAGCAGTTCTTC.

The CDR3 DNA reads as TGTGCCAGCAGCGACGGGTATGGCTACACCTTC. Translated: CASSDGYGYTF. V and J are TRBV3-1 and TRBJ1-2; D call uncertain. V lost 5 bases, J lost 5 bases, and 6 bases lay in between. In germline, CDR1 is LGHDT, CDR2 YNNKEL (reference sequence). CDR3 length: 11 residues.

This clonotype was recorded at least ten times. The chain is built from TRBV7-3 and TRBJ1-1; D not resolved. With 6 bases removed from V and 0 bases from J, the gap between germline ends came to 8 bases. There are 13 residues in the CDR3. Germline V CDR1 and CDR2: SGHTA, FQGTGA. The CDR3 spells CASSLSVNTEAFF. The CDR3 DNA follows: TGTGCCAGCAGTTTATCAGTGAACACTGAAGCTTTCTTT.